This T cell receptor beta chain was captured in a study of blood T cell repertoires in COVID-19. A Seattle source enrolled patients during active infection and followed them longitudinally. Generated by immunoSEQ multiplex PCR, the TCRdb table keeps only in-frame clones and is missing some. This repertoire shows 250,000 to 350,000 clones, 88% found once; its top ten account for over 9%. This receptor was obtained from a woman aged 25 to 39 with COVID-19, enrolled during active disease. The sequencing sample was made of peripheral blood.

In DNA form, the CDR3 reads TGTGCCTGGATCCCGGGACAGGCGCCCTCTGGGGCCAACGTCCTGACTTTC. Translation gives CAWIPGQAPSGANVLTF. The chain links TRBV30 to TRBJ2-6; TRBD1 matches 8 bases. V shed 4 bases, J shed 0 bases, and the junction held 8 bases outside the gene matches. This CDR3 has 17 amino acids. Germline CDR1 GTSNPN, CDR2 SVGIG (reference sequence).